These T cell receptor beta chains were read from a single sample in a study of shared clonotypes between healthy human individuals. Produced via immunoSEQ multiplex PCR; TCRdb's table is partial and in-frame only. The data hold approximately 2.3 million clones, with approximately 93% observed a single time. Sequences were obtained from naive CD4+ T cells from PBMCs. These receptors all stem from a man between 18 and 35 years old in good health. Some clones in this sample may be carry-over from other donors' samples. CDR3s include the opening cysteine and the closing phenylalanine or tryptophan. Fields, in order: clone size, J gene, D gene, CDR3 length, V gene, CDR3 protein, CDR3 DNA. D genes are given only for firm matches. Clone size appears in some rows only: once, few, many, or a class for an expanded clone.

abundance: .; j_gene: TRBJ2-7; d_gene: TRBD2; len: 15; v_gene: TRBV15; CDR3aa: CATSRGAGGIDEQYF; CDR3nt: TGTGCCACCAGCAGAGGAGCGGGGGGCATCGACGAGCAGTACTTC
abundance: once; j_gene: TRBJ2-7; d_gene: TRBD2; len: 14; v_gene: TRBV10-3; CDR3aa: CAITPSGASYEQYF; CDR3nt: TGTGCCATCACCCCCAGCGGGGCCTCCTACGAGCAGTACTTC
abundance: once; j_gene: TRBJ1-2; d_gene: TRBD1; len: 13; v_gene: TRBV2; CDR3aa: CASSGTGGGGYTF; CDR3nt: TGTGCCAGCAGCGGGACAGGGGGAGGAGGCTACACCTTC
abundance: .; j_gene: TRBJ2-7; d_gene: .; len: 15; v_gene: TRBV6-5; CDR3aa: CASSAAGTLFYEQYF; CDR3nt: TGTGCCAGCAGTGCCGCGGGGACTCTATTCTACGAGCAGTACTTC
abundance: .; j_gene: TRBJ1-4; d_gene: TRBD1; len: 18; v_gene: TRBV28; CDR3aa: CASGLPTGGSATNEKLFF; CDR3nt: TGTGCCAGCGGGCTACCGACAGGGGGCTCAGCAACTAATGAAAAACTGTTTTTT
abundance: .; j_gene: TRBJ2-6; d_gene: .; len: 17; v_gene: TRBV5-6; CDR3aa: CASSLARTSSGANVLTF; CDR3nt: TGTGCCAGCAGCTTGGCCAGGACGAGCTCTGGGGCCAACGTCCTGACTTTC
abundance: .; j_gene: TRBJ1-1; d_gene: .; len: 13; v_gene: TRBV18; CDR3aa: CASSRDGSTEAFF; CDR3nt: TGTGCCAGCTCACGTGACGGGTCCACTGAAGCTTTCTTT
abundance: once; j_gene: TRBJ1-6; d_gene: TRBD1; len: 15; v_gene: TRBV11-2; CDR3aa: CASSPETGRNSPLHF; CDR3nt: TGTGCCAGCAGCCCCGAGACAGGGAGGAATTCACCCCTCCACTTT
abundance: .; j_gene: TRBJ2-1; d_gene: TRBD2; len: 13; v_gene: TRBV10-2; CDR3aa: CASSEESGIEQFF; CDR3nt: TGCGCCAGCAGTGAGGAGAGCGGGATTGAGCAGTTCTTC
abundance: once; j_gene: TRBJ1-2; d_gene: TRBD1; len: 12; v_gene: TRBV29-1; CDR3aa: CSVGQGANGYTF; CDR3nt: TGCAGCGTCGGGCAGGGGGCGAATGGCTACACCTTC
abundance: once; j_gene: TRBJ1-2; d_gene: .; len: 15; v_gene: TRBV7-9; CDR3aa: CASSRIQTFNYGYTF; CDR3nt: TGTGCCAGCAGCCGAATTCAGACTTTTAACTATGGCTACACCTTC
abundance: .; j_gene: TRBJ1-2; d_gene: .; len: 14; v_gene: TRBV30; CDR3aa: CAWSRASTLNGYTF; CDR3nt: TGTGCCTGGAGTCGAGCTTCAACATTAAATGGCTACACCTTC
abundance: .; j_gene: TRBJ2-1; d_gene: TRBD2; len: 18; v_gene: TRBV5-1; CDR3aa: CASSLRSSGRAGGNEQFF; CDR3nt: TGCGCCAGCAGCTTGAGGTCTAGCGGGAGGGCCGGGGGCAATGAGCAGTTCTTC
abundance: .; j_gene: TRBJ2-3; d_gene: .; len: 17; v_gene: TRBV7-9; CDR3aa: CASSLARAGPRTDTQYF; CDR3nt: TGTGCCAGCAGCTTAGCGCGGGCAGGGCCACGCACAGATACGCAGTATTTT
abundance: .; j_gene: TRBJ1-2; d_gene: .; len: 14; v_gene: TRBV6-1; CDR3aa: CASSETWSAHGYTF; CDR3nt: TGTGCCAGCAGTGAAACTTGGAGTGCCCATGGCTACACCTTC